Relative to its sample, the clone carrying this TCR beta chain is medium-sized. These data originate in a study of molecular identifiers for immune sequencing clone quantification. About the research overall: In replicates, the authors split RNA from roughly 20,000 or 100,000 naive CD8 cells five ways and sequenced four.

Germline CDR1 and CDR2: SQVTM and ANQGSEA. CDR3 size: 12 residues. The V segment lost 4 bases and the J segment 7 bases; nucleotides outside the gene matches: 6. TCRdb re-called the PCR reads through MiXCR, storing one row per CDR3 protein. The data show approximately 12,000 distinct CDR3 sequences, with approximately 15% seen just once and 1.5% to 2% held by the top ten. Sequenced sample: naive CD8+ T cells from blood, with Jurkat cell RNA spiked in. Regarding subset: FACS-sorted CD8+CD4-CCR7+CD45RA+ naive T cells. The source is a human donor in good health. Some libraries in this study had Jurkat cell RNA spiked in. The gene calls are TRBV29-1 and TRBJ2-7; TRBD2 matches at 8 bases. CDR3 sequence reads: CSVVGGRREQYF. The CDR3 DNA sequence: TGCAGCGTTGTGGGCGGGAGGCGGGAGCAGTACTTC.